The 28 T cell receptor beta chains listed next were all sequenced from one sample in a study of identifying expanded T cells in peripheral blood. The assay was immunoSEQ multiplex PCR, and TCRdb's table has in-frame clones only and misses some. The data show more than 65,000 clones, 89% seen once. Source material: blood. Receptor source: a person aged 18-70 years in good health.

The chain employs TRBV27 and TRBJ2-7; TRBD1 is a possible D gene (5 bases). V gave up 4 bases and J gave up 2 bases, with 9 bases separating them. CDR1 and CDR2 from the germline V gene are MNHEY and SMNVEV (reference sequence). This CDR3 is 13 amino acids long. CDR3: CASSSGWTYEQYF. CDR3 bases: TGTGCCAGCAGTTCAGGGTGGACCTACGAGCAGTACTTC.

This clone was observed a single time. The chain employs TRBV11-3 and TRBJ2-3; TRBD2 might be the D (6 bases). Germline CDR1 SGHNT, CDR2 YENEEA. The ends were cut back, 5 bases at V and 2 bases at J, with 17 bases in the middle. The CDR3 has 16 amino acids. CDR3 sequence reads: CASSPRGAGHTDTQYF. DNA for the CDR3: TGTGCCAGCAGCCCCCGCGGAGCGGGCCACACAGATACGCAGTATTTT.

The chain combines TRBV18 with TRBJ1-1; TRBD1 might be the D (6 bases). Trimming pared 6 bases from V and 3 bases from J, leaving 17 bases between. The CDR3 has 15 amino acids. The V gene's germline CDR1 is KGHSH and CDR2 LQKENI. The CDR3 is CASSLHQDSYTEAFF. In nucleotides, the CDR3 is TGTGCCAGCTCTCTTCACCAGGACAGTTACACTGAAGCTTTCTTT.

V gene TRBV29-1 combines with J gene TRBJ1-2, with D possibly TRBD1 on 5 matching bases. CDR1 and CDR2 from the germline V gene are SQVTM and ANQGSEA. Trimming removed 6 bases from V and 2 bases from J, with 16 bases in between. This CDR3 is built from 14 residues. The CDR3 region is CSVREGPVNYGYTF. The CDR3 coding sequence is TGCAGCGTCCGTGAGGGACCCGTGAACTATGGCTACACCTTC.

The CDR3, as DNA: TGTGCCAGCAGTGATTTGGGACAGGGGATAGATACGCAGTATTTT. Translated, it gives CASSDLGQGIDTQYF. V usage is TRBV25-1 and J usage is TRBJ2-3, with 10 positions matching TRBD1. CDR3 length: 15 residues. Germline V gene lookup returns CDR1 MGHDK and CDR2 SYGVNS. The trim removed 3 bases at V and 5 bases at J, leaving 5 bases unmatched.

V and J are TRBV5-6 and TRBJ1-4; no definite D call. V was trimmed by 5 bases and J by 4 bases, leaving 15 bases between them. Germline V gives CDR1 SGHDT, CDR2 YYEEEE. The CDR3 totals 15 residues. The DNA of the CDR3 is TGTGCCAGCAGTGCTTATGCGCAGATTAATGAAAAACTGTTTTTT. Its protein product is CASSAYAQINEKLFF.

The chain uses TRBV19 and TRBJ2-2, with D maybe TRBD1 (5 bases). V was pared by 6 bases and J by 5 bases, with 10 bases between. CDR3 length equals 13 residues. The germline CDR1 and CDR2 sequences are LNHDA and SQIVND (reference sequence). CDR3 amino acids: CASRTVRTGELFF. CDR3 nucleotide sequence: TGTGCCAGTAGGACAGTTCGTACCGGGGAGCTGTTTTTT.

The J gene is TRBJ2-7, the V gene TRBV7-6; 10 nucleotides agree with TRBD1. The germline V gene has CDR1 SGHVS and CDR2 FNYEAQ. CDR3 length: 17 residues. V trimming: 3 bases; J trimming: 5 bases; junction bases outside the gene matches: 13. CDR3 protein: CASSLSPPGQGSHEQYF. The CDR3 bases are TGTGCCAGCAGCTTGAGTCCCCCGGGACAGGGGTCCCACGAGCAGTACTTC.

V usage is TRBV7-2 and J usage is TRBJ1-1; the match to TRBD1 covers 7 bases. Germline-derived CDR1 and CDR2 are SGHTA and FQGNSA. V trimming: 5 bases; J trimming: 3 bases; junction bases outside the gene matches: 6. There are 14 residues in the CDR3. CDR3 coding DNA: TGTGCCAGCAGCCCGGGGACAGAATACACTGAAGCTTTCTTT. It specifies CASSPGTEYTEAFF. Variable domain in full (rest from reference TRBV7-2 and TRBJ1-1): GAGVSQSPSNKVTEKGKDVELRCDPISGHTALYWYRQSLGQGLEFLIYFQGNSAPDKSGLPSDRFSAERTGGSVSTLTIQRTQQEDSAVYLCASSPGTEYTEAFFGQGTRLTVV.

The V and J genes are TRBV6-1 and TRBJ2-7; possible D gene TRBD2, 6 bases. CDR1 is MNHNS and CDR2 is SASEGT in the germline V gene. The V end was cut by 8 bases, the J end by 0 bases, with 11 bases between. The CDR3 is made up of 13 amino acids. As DNA, the CDR3 is TGTGCCAGCGGGAGGCCGAGCTCCTACGAGCAGTACTTC. It encodes CASGRPSSYEQYF.

The chain is built from TRBV5-1 and TRBJ2-1; D might be TRBD2 (7 bases). Trimming shortened V by 3 bases and J by 7 bases, and 14 bases separated the two germline ends. The length of the CDR3 is 14 residues. Germline assignment: CDR1 SGHRS and CDR2 YFSETQ. CDR3 in amino acids: CASSSAGRGNEQFF. CDR3 sequence (DNA): TGCGCCAGCAGCTCGGCTGGGAGGGGGAATGAGCAGTTCTTC.

This clone was recorded a few times. The chain recombines TRBV11-2 with TRBJ2-3; D ambiguous. The CDR3 loop spans 14 amino acids. Germline-derived CDR1 and CDR2 are SGHAT and FQNNGV. V was cut by 8 bases and J by 0 bases, with 12 bases left in between. The CDR3 coding sequence is TGTGCCAGCTCCGCGGACCCTAGCACAGATACGCAGTATTTT. Its translation: CASSADPSTDTQYF.

The V and J genes are TRBV29-1 and TRBJ2-1, with 7 bases lining up with TRBD1. CDR1 and CDR2 from the germline V gene are SQVTM and ANQGSEA. V lost 7 bases and J lost 2; bases outside the gene matches: 8. This CDR3 spans 14 amino acids. In DNA form, the CDR3 reads TGCAGCGGGGCGCAAGGGGGCCCCTACAATGAGCAGTTCTTC. Its translation: CSGAQGGPYNEQFF.

Comment on this clone: One end of the junction fails to match germline, which may point to a read error. Other DNA sequences in this specimen translate into the identical CDR3. The chain uses TRBV9 and TRBJ2-2, with D perhaps TRBD2 (5 bases). The CDR3 is 13 residues long. The germline V gene has CDR1 SGDLS and CDR2 YYNGEE. The CDR3 reads CASSARPAGELFF. The CDR3 bases are TGTGCCAGTAGCGCCAGACCAGCCGGGGAGCTGTTTTTT.

The chain uses TRBV28 and TRBJ1-1; 7 bases align to TRBD1. V lost 6 bases, J lost 6 bases, and 7 bases stayed unmatched. Germline loops: CDR1 MDHEN, CDR2 SYDVKM. The length of the CDR3 is 13 residues. The CDR3 is CASSITGVSEAFF. The DNA for the CDR3 is TGTGCCAGCAGCATAACAGGGGTCTCTGAAGCTTTCTTT.

The V gene is TRBV19, the J gene TRBJ1-2, with a possible D match to TRBD1 (6 bases). The CDR3 sequence is 14 residues long. Deletions cut 2 bases from V and 3 bases from J, with 10 bases between. Germline loops: CDR1 LNHDA, CDR2 SQIVND (reference sequence). This chain's CDR3 is CASSIFGGDYGYTF. CDR3 sequence (DNA): TGTGCCAGTAGTATATTTGGGGGCGACTATGGCTACACCTTC.

CDR3: CASSLGRDSYEQYF. CDR3 DNA: TGCGCCAGCAGCTTGGGACGGGACTCCTACGAGCAGTACTTC. The rearrangement uses TRBV5-1 and TRBJ2-7; a possible D gene is TRBD2 (5 bases). This CDR3 has 14 amino acids. V gave up 0 bases and J gave up 0 bases, with 7 bases separating them. Germline V CDR1 and CDR2: SGHRS, YFSETQ.

The chain joins TRBV10-3 to TRBJ2-1; D perhaps matches TRBD2 (5 bases). This CDR3 region has 14 residues. V was trimmed by 7 bases and J by 0 bases, leaving 10 bases between them. Germline V CDR1 and CDR2: ENHRY, SYGVKD. DNA of the CDR3: TGTGCCATCACCCCGGAGGTCTCCTACAATGAGCAGTTCTTC. This gives the protein CAITPEVSYNEQFF.

J is TRBJ2-3 and V is TRBV28, with D possibly being TRBD1 or TRBD2 (7 bases each). Germline CDR1 MDHEN, CDR2 SYDVKM. Trimming shortened V by 5 bases and J by 3 bases, and 21 bases separated the two germline ends. CDR3 length: 17 residues. Here the CDR3 reads CASSNIPGGAYTDTQYF. The CDR3 bases are TGTGCCAGCAGTAATATTCCAGGGGGGGCCTATACAGATACGCAGTATTTT.

The chain has TRBV30 and TRBJ1-5; D is uncertain. Deletions cut 6 bases from V and 7 bases from J, with 7 bases between. Germline lookup yields CDR1 GTSNPN and CDR2 SVGIG (reference sequence). There are 10 residues in the CDR3. The CDR3 bases are TGTGCCTGTGGAAACCAGCCCCAGCATTTT. Amino acid sequence: CACGNQPQHF. The full variable domain, its missing parts supplied by reference TRBV30 and TRBJ1-5, is SQTIHQWPATLVQPVGSPLSLECTVEGTSNPNLYWYRQAAGRGLQLLFYSVGIGQISSEVPQNLSASRPQDRQFILSSKKLLLSDSGFYLCACGNQPQHFGDGTRLSIL.

The chain carries TRBV11-3 and TRBJ2-1; 13 positions match TRBD2. V lost 5 bases and J lost 5; bases outside the gene matches: 3. The CDR3 consists of 15 residues. Germline V gene sequence: CDR1 SGHNT, CDR2 YENEEA. The CDR3 loop reads CASSPGTSGNNEQFF. The CDR3 DNA reads as TGTGCCAGCAGCCCCGGGACTAGCGGGAACAATGAGCAGTTCTTC.

This sequence joins TRBV10-3 and TRBJ1-4; 7 nucleotides match TRBD1. The germline gives CDR1 ENHRY, CDR2 SYGVKD. V gave up 2 bases and J gave up 8 bases; unmatched junction bases: 5. CDR3 length equals 14 residues. CDR3 amino acids: CAISEAGQREKLFF. The CDR3 nucleotides read TGTGCCATCAGTGAGGCGGGACAGAGGGAAAAACTGTTTTTT.

The chain uses TRBV27 and TRBJ1-1; maybe TRBD1 (5 bases). The CDR3 runs to 16 residues. The V gene's germline CDR1 is MNHEY and CDR2 SMNVEV (reference sequence). V dropped 6 bases and J dropped 0 bases, with 17 bases sitting between them. CDR3 bases: TGTGCCAGCAGGCTGGGACCGCGGGGAATGAACACTGAAGCTTTCTTT. This gives the protein CASRLGPRGMNTEAFF.

The chain combines TRBV7-8 with TRBJ2-1; no clear D gene. This CDR3 comprises 17 residues. The V gene lost 5 bases and the J gene lost 4 bases, with 21 bases spanning the gap. Germline CDR1 SGHVS, CDR2 FQNEAQ. In DNA, the CDR3 is TGTGCCAGCAGCCCGGTAGTGAGTCAAAATACTTACAATGAGCAGTTCTTC. Protein sequence: CASSPVVSQNTYNEQFF.

The chain uses TRBV12-5 and TRBJ1-1; the D gene is possibly TRBD1 (6 bases). Germline CDR1 is LGHNT and CDR2 is FRNRAP. CDR3 length: 16 amino acids. Trimming took off 1 base at V and 6 bases at J, with 18 bases between the two ends. The CDR3: CASGLELGPGGAEAFF. CDR3 nucleotides: TGTGCTAGTGGTTTGGAACTCGGCCCCGGGGGCGCTGAAGCTTTCTTT.

This clone has just a few counts. The rearrangement uses TRBV9 and TRBJ2-3, with TRBD2 identical over 10 bases. With 4 bases clipped from V and 11 bases from J, the junction kept 13 bases outside the gene matches. CDR1 and CDR2 (germline): SGDLS, YYNGEE. The CDR3 runs 15 residues. This chain's CDR3 is CASSPSGGGAVVQYF. The CDR3 DNA sequence: TGTGCCAGCAGCCCTAGCGGGGGAGGGGCGGTAGTGCAGTATTTT.

The rearrangement uses TRBV27 and TRBJ2-1; TRBD2 matches at 12 bases. CDR3 size: 13 residues. V was clipped by 6 bases and J by 6 bases; unmatched bases: 0. Germline CDR1 MNHEY, CDR2 SMNVEV (reference sequence). Written as DNA, the CDR3 is TGTGCCAGCAGGACTAGCGGGAGCAATGAGCAGTTCTTC. Encoded protein: CASRTSGSNEQFF.

This rearrangement joins TRBV7-9 to TRBJ2-2; the match to TRBD2 covers 13 bases. This CDR3 comprises 16 residues. J gave up 7 bases and V 3 bases, and 5 bases lay outside the gene matches. Germline loops: CDR1 SEHNR, CDR2 FQNEAQ (reference sequence). The CDR3 protein is CASSFGLAGVVGELFF. The CDR3, as DNA: TGTGCCAGCAGCTTTGGACTAGCGGGAGTCGTCGGGGAGCTGTTTTTT.